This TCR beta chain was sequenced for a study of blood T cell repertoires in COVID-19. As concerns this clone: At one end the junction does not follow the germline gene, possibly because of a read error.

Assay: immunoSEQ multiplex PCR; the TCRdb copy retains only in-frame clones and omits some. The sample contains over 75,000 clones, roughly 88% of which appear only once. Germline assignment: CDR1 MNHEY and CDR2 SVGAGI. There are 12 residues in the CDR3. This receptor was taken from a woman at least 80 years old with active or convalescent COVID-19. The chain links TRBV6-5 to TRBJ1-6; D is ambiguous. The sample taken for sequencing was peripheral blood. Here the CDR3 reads CASSPSDSPLHF. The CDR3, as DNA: TGTGCCAGCAGTCCCAGTGATTCCCCCCTCCACTTT.